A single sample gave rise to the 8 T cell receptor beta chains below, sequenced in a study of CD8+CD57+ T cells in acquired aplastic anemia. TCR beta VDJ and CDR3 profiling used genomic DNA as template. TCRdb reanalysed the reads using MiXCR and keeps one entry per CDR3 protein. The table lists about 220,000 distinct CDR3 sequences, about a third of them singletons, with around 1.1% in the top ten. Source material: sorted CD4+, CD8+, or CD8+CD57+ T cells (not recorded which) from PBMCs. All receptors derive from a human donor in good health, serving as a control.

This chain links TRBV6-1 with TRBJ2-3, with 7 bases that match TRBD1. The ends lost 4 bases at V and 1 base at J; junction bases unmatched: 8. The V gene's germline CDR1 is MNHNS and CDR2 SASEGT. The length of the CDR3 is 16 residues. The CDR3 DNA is TGTGCCAGCAGTGGGAACCGACAGGGACGCACAGATACGCAGTATTTT. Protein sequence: CASSGNRQGRTDTQYF.

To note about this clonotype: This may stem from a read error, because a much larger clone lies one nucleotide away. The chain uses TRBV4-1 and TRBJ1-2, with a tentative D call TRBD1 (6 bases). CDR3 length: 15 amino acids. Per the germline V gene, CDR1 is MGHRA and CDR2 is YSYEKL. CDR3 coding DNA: TGCGCCAGCAGCCATCGGCAGGGGTTTAACTATGGCCACACCTTC. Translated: CASSHRQGFNYGHTF.

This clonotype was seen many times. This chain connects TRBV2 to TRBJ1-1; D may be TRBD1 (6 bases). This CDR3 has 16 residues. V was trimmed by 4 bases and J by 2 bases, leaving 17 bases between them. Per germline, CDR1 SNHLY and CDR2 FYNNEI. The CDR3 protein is CASSVGGRRGNTEAFF. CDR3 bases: TGTGCCAGCAGTGTCGGGGGTCGCAGGGGAAACACTGAAGCTTTCTTT.

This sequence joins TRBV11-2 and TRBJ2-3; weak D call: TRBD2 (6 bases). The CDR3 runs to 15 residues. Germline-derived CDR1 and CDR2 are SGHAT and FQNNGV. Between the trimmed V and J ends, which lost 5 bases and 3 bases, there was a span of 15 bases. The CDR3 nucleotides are TGTGCCAGCAGCGCATGGGAGGCCGGAACAGATACGCAGTATTTT. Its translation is CASSAWEAGTDTQYF.

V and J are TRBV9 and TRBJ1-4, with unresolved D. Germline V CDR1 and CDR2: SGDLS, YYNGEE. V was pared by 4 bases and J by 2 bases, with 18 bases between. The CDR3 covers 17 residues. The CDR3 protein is CASSSGGFTNTNEKLFF. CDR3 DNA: TGTGCCAGCAGCTCCGGCGGGTTTACGAATACTAATGAAAAACTGTTTTTT.

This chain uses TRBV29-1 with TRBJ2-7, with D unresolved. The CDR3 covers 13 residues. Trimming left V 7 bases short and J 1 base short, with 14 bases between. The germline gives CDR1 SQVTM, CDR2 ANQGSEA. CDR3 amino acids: CSGKQASSYEQYF. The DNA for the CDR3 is TGCAGCGGAAAGCAGGCGTCGTCCTACGAGCAGTACTTC.

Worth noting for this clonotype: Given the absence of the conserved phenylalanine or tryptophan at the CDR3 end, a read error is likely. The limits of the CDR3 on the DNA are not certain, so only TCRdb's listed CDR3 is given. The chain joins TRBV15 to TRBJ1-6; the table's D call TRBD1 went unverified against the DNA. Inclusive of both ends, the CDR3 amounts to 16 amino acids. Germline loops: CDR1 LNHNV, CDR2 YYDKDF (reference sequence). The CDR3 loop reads CATSRAGTSGNSPFHL.

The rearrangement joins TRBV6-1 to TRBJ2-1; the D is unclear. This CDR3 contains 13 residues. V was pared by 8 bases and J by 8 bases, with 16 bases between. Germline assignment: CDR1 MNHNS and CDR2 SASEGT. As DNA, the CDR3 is TGTGCCAGCGAACCCCCGTCGTTCTATGAGCAGTTCTTC. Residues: CASEPPSFYEQFF.